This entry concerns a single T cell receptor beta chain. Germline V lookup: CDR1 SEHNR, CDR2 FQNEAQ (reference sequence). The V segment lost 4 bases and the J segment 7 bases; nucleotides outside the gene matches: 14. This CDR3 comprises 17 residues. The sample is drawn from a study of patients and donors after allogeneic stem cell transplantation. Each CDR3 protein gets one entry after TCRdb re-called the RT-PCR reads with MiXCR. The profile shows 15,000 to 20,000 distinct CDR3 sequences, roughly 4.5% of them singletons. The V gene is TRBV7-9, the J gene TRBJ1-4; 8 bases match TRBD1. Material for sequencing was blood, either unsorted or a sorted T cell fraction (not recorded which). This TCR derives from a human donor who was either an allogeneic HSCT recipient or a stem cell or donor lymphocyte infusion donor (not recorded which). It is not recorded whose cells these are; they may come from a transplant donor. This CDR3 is CASSYPTGADLGEKLFF. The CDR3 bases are TGTGCCAGCAGCTACCCGACAGGGGCGGATTTGGGTGAAAAACTGTTTTTT.